These 29 T cell receptor beta chains originate from one sample sequenced in a study of graft-versus-host responses after intestinal transplantation. Using immunoSEQ multiplex PCR, the repertoire was profiled, and TCRdb retains in-frame clones only, with some absent. The table lists 81,000 or so clones, approximately 92% of them singletons. What these receptors recognize is not known. Sequencing was performed on unstimulated CD8+ T cells sorted from spleen or lymph node cells, taken before transplant. The receptors were gathered from a human donor who was the organ donor for an intestinal transplant.

The chain recombines TRBV15 with TRBJ2-5; D is perhaps TRBD2 (6 bases). V lost 1 base and J lost 2, with 14 bases in between. This CDR3 has 16 amino acids. Per the germline V gene, CDR1 is LNHNV and CDR2 is YYDKDF (reference sequence). CDR3 in amino acids: CATSRGLEGWQETQYF. In DNA form, the CDR3 reads TGTGCCACCAGCAGAGGCTTGGAGGGTTGGCAAGAGACCCAGTACTTC.

The chain employs TRBV9 and TRBJ2-7; 8 nucleotides align to TRBD2. The V and J ends lost 3 bases and 0 bases, in that order; junction bases with no gene match: 5. The CDR3 covers 15 residues. The germline CDR1 and CDR2 sequences are SGDLS and YYNGEE. The CDR3 loop reads CASSAGGDSSYEQYF. Here the CDR3 DNA reads TGTGCCAGCAGCGCGGGGGGGGATAGCTCCTACGAGCAGTACTTC.

The chain links TRBV6-5 to TRBJ1-1; D uncertain. Germline loops: CDR1 MNHEY, CDR2 SVGAGI. Trimming left V 2 bases short and J 1 base short, with 8 bases between. The CDR3 consists of 14 residues. CDR3 loop: CASSYGQANTEAFF. CDR3 bases: TGTGCCAGCAGTTACGGGCAGGCGAACACTGAAGCTTTCTTT.

This clone was seen a single time. V and J are TRBV28 and TRBJ2-1; D remains unclear. Trimming removed 6 bases from V and 6 bases from J, with 3 bases in between. The CDR3 sequence is 10 residues long. The germline V gene encodes CDR1 MDHEN and CDR2 SYDVKM. The chain's CDR3 is CASSLNEQFF. The CDR3 region has the DNA TGTGCCAGCAGCCTCAATGAGCAGTTCTTC.

J is TRBJ2-7 and V is TRBV25-1; 8 bases match TRBD2. Unmatched junction bases numbered 6, after V lost 0 bases and J lost 11 bases. The germline CDR1 and CDR2 sequences are MGHDK and SYGVNS. The CDR3 has 13 amino acids. CDR3 nucleotide sequence: TGTGCCAGCAGTGAATACACGGGGGGGGGCAAGTACTTC. Its translation is CASSEYTGGGKYF.

The chain links TRBV6-1 to TRBJ1-5; maybe TRBD1 (6 bases). The CDR3 has 15 amino acids. Germline values: CDR1 MNHNS, CDR2 SASEGT. Trimming stripped 4 bases from V and 0 bases from J, with 10 bases between. The CDR3 nucleotides read TGTGCCAGCAGTGGGCGGACAGATAGCAATCAGCCCCAGCATTTT. Protein: CASSGRTDSNQPQHF.

About this clone itself: This CDR3 is also generated by other DNA sequences in the sample. The rearrangement joins TRBV9 to TRBJ1-1; D is uncertain. V shed 0 bases and J shed 3 bases, with 6 bases lying between them. Germline loops: CDR1 SGDLS, CDR2 YYNGEE. The CDR3 sequence is 13 residues long. CDR3 DNA: TGTGCCAGCAGCGTAGGTGGCTACACTGAAGCTTTCTTT. This encodes CASSVGGYTEAFF.

This rearrangement joins TRBV4-1 to TRBJ1-5, with D hard to call. The CDR3 has 15 amino acids. CDR1 is MGHRA and CDR2 is YSYEKL in the germline V gene. V lost 0 bases to trimming and J lost 6 bases, with 12 bases between them. The CDR3 sequence is CASSQDLWEIQPQHF. The CDR3 bases are TGCGCCAGCAGCCAAGATCTATGGGAGATTCAGCCCCAGCATTTT.

The genes are TRBV19 and TRBJ2-1, with 7 bases identical to TRBD2. Germline V gives CDR1 LNHDA, CDR2 SQIVND (reference sequence). This CDR3 contains 13 residues. V gave up 7 bases and J gave up 5 bases; unmatched junction bases: 5. The DNA of the CDR3 is TGTGCCAGTACCCCGGGGGGTCACAATGAGCAGTTCTTC. Its protein product is CASTPGGHNEQFF.

The chain links TRBV7-8 to TRBJ2-5, with TRBD2 identical over 8 bases. The CDR3 has 15 amino acids. Germline-derived CDR1 and CDR2 are SGHVS and FQNEAQ. Germline trimming cut 1 base from V and 5 bases from J; bases unmatched to any gene: 6. The CDR3 region has the DNA TGTGCCAGCAGCTTAGGTTTAGCGGGGCGGGAGACCCAGTACTTC. Translation: CASSLGLAGRETQYF.

The chain recombines TRBV13 with TRBJ2-6; 8 bases are shared with TRBD1. CDR3 length equals 17 residues. Germline CDR1 PRHDT, CDR2 FYEKMQ (reference sequence). Trimming took 6 bases from V and 0 from J; bases not matched to a gene: 7. The CDR3 region has the DNA TGTGCCAGCAGTTCCGGGACAGGCCGCTCTGGGGCCAACGTCCTGACTTTC. As protein: CASSSGTGRSGANVLTF.

On this clone itself: The junction departs from the called germline gene at one end, perhaps through a read error. This chain joins TRBV28 and TRBJ1-5; possibly TRBD1 for D (5 bases). This CDR3 region has 17 residues. Looked up from germline, CDR1 is MDHEN and CDR2 is SYDVKM. Here the CDR3 DNA reads TGTGCCAGCAGTTCCCTTCGACAGTTTTATAGCAATCAGCTCCAGCATTTT. It codes for CASSSLRQFYSNQLQHF.

The gene calls are TRBV29-1 and TRBJ2-1; 10 bases match TRBD2. V lost 3 bases, J lost 9 bases, and 8 bases stayed unmatched. The CDR3 loop spans 14 amino acids. CDR1 is SQVTM, CDR2 ANQGSEA, per germline. CDR3 nucleotides: TGCAGCGTTGAGGTTCTAGCGGGGGTACGTGAGCAGTTCTTC. Translated: CSVEVLAGVREQFF.

This clone was picked up one time. The V call is TRBV6-5, the J call TRBJ1-5; D is ambiguous. Trimming left V 2 bases short and J 1 base short, with 9 bases between. There are 15 residues in the CDR3. Germline V CDR1 and CDR2: MNHEY, SVGAGI. The CDR3 loop reads CASSYNSGSNQPQHF. The CDR3 DNA sequence: TGTGCCAGCAGTTACAATTCGGGGAGCAATCAGCCCCAGCATTTT.

The chain carries TRBV27 and TRBJ2-1, with 9 positions matching TRBD1. After removal of 4 bases from V and 9 bases from J, the junction contained 13 bases not matched to a gene. Looked up from germline, CDR1 is MNHEY and CDR2 is SMNVEV (reference sequence). The length of the CDR3 is 16 residues. CDR3: CASSSKTGTGFFEQFF. The CDR3 nucleotides read TGTGCCAGCAGTTCAAAAACCGGGACAGGGTTTTTTGAGCAGTTCTTC.

The gene calls are TRBV7-9 and TRBJ2-1, with 9 bases aligning to TRBD1. The J segment lost 8 bases and the V segment lost 4 bases, leaving 9 bases of the junction unmatched. The CDR3 covers 15 residues. In germline, CDR1 is SEHNR, CDR2 FQNEAQ (reference sequence). The CDR3 reads CASSSPGQGLDEQFF. DNA for the CDR3: TGTGCCAGCAGCTCCCCGGGACAGGGTCTGGATGAGCAGTTCTTC.

The gene calls are TRBV4-1 and TRBJ2-7, with 7 bases that match TRBD1. Germline V gives CDR1 MGHRA, CDR2 YSYEKL. The CDR3 covers 13 residues. J lost 3 bases, V lost 4 bases, and 3 bases had no gene match. The CDR3 DNA reads TGCGCCAGCAGCCTTCCAGGGGGCTACGAGCAGTACTTC. Translation gives CASSLPGGYEQYF.

Here the CDR3 DNA reads TGTGCCAGCAGCTTCTTACGGAGCTCCTACAATGAGCAGTTCTTC. Residues: CASSFLRSSYNEQFF. The chain uses TRBV7-8 and TRBJ2-1; D gene ambiguous. The V end lost 3 bases, the J end lost 0 bases, and 9 bases lay between the germline ends. CDR1 is SGHVS and CDR2 is FQNEAQ in the germline V gene. CDR3 size: 15 residues.

V is TRBV7-9 and J is TRBJ2-5; D gene ambiguous. Germline-derived CDR1 and CDR2 are SEHNR and FQNEAQ (reference sequence). The CDR3 totals 13 residues. V was shortened by 4 bases and J by 1 base, with 7 bases between the two germline ends. The CDR3 DNA is TGTGCCAGCAGCTCGTTCCCCCAAGAGACCCAGTACTTC. Protein sequence: CASSSFPQETQYF. Drawing the rest from reference TRBV7-9 and TRBJ2-5, the complete variable domain is DTGVSQNPRHKITKRGQNVTFRCDPISEHNRLYWYRQTLGQGPEFLTYFQNEAQLEKSRLLSDRFSAERPKGSFSTLEIQRTEQGDSAMYLCASSSFPQETQYFGPGTRLLVL.

CDR3 residues: CATSRDRQEGDEQYF. In DNA form, the CDR3 reads TGTGCCACCAGCAGAGATAGGCAGGAGGGTGACGAGCAGTACTTC. This chain uses TRBV15 with TRBJ2-5; D might be TRBD2 (6 bases). The better agreement between TRBJ2-7 and the DNA end casts doubt on the J call. This CDR3 is 15 amino acids long. Per germline, CDR1 LNHNV and CDR2 YYDKDF (reference sequence).

The V and J genes are TRBV2 and TRBJ1-6; D is unresolved. The CDR3 consists of 15 residues. V lost 3 bases, J lost 8 bases, and 14 bases lay in between. Germline CDR1 reads SNHLY; CDR2 reads FYNNEI. The CDR3 loop reads CASSESQVGDSPLHF. The CDR3 coding sequence is TGTGCCAGCAGTGAGAGTCAGGTTGGCGATTCACCCCTCCACTTT.

The J gene is TRBJ1-1, the V gene TRBV19; D is undetermined. Trimming took off 6 bases at V and 1 base at J, with 9 bases between the two ends. The germline gives CDR1 LNHDA, CDR2 SQIVND (reference sequence). This CDR3 has 13 residues. The CDR3 region is CASSFQANTEAFF. CDR3 in DNA: TGTGCCAGTAGCTTTCAGGCGAACACTGAAGCTTTCTTT.

This chain joins TRBV9 and TRBJ1-1; TRBD1 agrees at 8 bases. With V trimmed by 3 bases and J by 5 bases, 3 bases remained unmatched. This CDR3 is 13 amino acids long. From germline, CDR1 is SGDLS and CDR2 YYNGEE. The DNA of the CDR3 is TGTGCCAGCAGCGCGACAGGGGTTACTGAAGCTTTCTTT. Translation gives CASSATGVTEAFF.

The chain uses TRBV5-1 and TRBJ1-2; unclear D gene. This CDR3 has 14 residues. The germline CDR1 and CDR2 sequences are SGHRS and YFSETQ. V was trimmed by 3 bases and J by 3 bases, leaving 12 bases between them. The CDR3 loop is CASSSLVRHYGYTF. The CDR3 DNA reads TGCGCCAGCAGCTCACTGGTCCGCCACTATGGCTACACCTTC.

V gene TRBV27 combines with J gene TRBJ1-2, with D tentatively TRBD1 (6 bases). Trimming cost V 6 bases and J 4 bases, with 12 bases left between them. This CDR3 has 13 residues. The germline CDR1 and CDR2 sequences are MNHEY and SMNVEV (reference sequence). The DNA for the CDR3 is TGTGCCAGCAGCTTCGGACAGCTCTATGGCTACACCTTC. This sequence encodes CASSFGQLYGYTF.

In its sample, this clone was seen once. Written as DNA, the CDR3 is TGCGCCAGCAGCTTGTCAGGGGTTTACGAGCAGTACTTC. It translates to CASSLSGVYEQYF. The chain carries TRBV5-1 and TRBJ2-7, with a tentative D call TRBD1 (6 bases). V lost 1 base and J 4 bases, leaving 9 bases between the germline ends. The CDR3 loop spans 13 amino acids. Per germline, CDR1 SGHRS and CDR2 YFSETQ.

The chain employs TRBV4-1 and TRBJ1-1, with D possibly matching TRBD1 (5 bases). CDR1 MGHRA and CDR2 YSYEKL come from the germline V gene. V shed 1 base and J shed 11 bases, with 11 bases lying between them. The length of the CDR3 is 12 residues. The CDR3 coding sequence is TGCGCCAGCAGCCAAGCGGAGGGGTCGGCTTTCTTT. It translates to CASSQAEGSAFF.

The chain has TRBV13 and TRBJ2-7, with 9 bases lining up with TRBD2. V dropped 5 bases and J dropped 5; count of bases not matched to a gene: 7. CDR3 size: 14 residues. CDR1 is PRHDT and CDR2 is FYEKMQ in the germline V gene (reference sequence). This chain's CDR3 is CASSPGLARHEQYF. The CDR3 DNA reads as TGTGCCAGCAGCCCCGGACTAGCGCGACACGAGCAGTACTTC. The full variable domain, rest sourced from reference TRBV13 and TRBJ2-7, is AAGVIQSPRHLIKEKRETATLKCYPIPRHDTVYWYQQGPGQDPQFLISFYEKMQSDKGSIPDRFSAQQFSDYHSELNMSSLELGDSALYFCASSPGLARHEQYFGPGTRLTVT.

The rearrangement links TRBV6-5 to TRBJ2-1; D unclear. With 0 bases removed from V and 7 bases from J, the gap between germline ends came to 7 bases. Per the germline V gene, CDR1 is MNHEY and CDR2 is SVGAGI. The CDR3 is made up of 13 amino acids. As DNA, the CDR3 is TGTGCCAGCAGTTACTCAGAGAGGAATGAGCAGTTCTTC. As protein: CASSYSERNEQFF.